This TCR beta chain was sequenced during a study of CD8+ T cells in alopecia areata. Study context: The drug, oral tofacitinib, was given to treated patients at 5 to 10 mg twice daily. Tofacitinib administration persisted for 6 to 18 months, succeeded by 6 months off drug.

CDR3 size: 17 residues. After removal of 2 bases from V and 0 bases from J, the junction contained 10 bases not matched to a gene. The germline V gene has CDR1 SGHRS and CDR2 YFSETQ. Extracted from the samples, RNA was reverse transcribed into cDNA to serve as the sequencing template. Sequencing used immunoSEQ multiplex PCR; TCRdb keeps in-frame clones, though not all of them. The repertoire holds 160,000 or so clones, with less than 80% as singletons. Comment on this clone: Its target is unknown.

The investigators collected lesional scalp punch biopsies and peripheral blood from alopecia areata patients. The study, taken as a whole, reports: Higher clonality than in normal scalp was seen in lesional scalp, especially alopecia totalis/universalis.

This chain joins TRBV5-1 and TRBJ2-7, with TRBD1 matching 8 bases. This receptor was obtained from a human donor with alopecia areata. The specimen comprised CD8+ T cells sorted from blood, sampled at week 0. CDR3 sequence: CASSFRTGTFGSYEQYF. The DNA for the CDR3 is TGCGCCAGCAGCTTCAGGACAGGGACCTTTGGCTCCTACGAGCAGTACTTC.